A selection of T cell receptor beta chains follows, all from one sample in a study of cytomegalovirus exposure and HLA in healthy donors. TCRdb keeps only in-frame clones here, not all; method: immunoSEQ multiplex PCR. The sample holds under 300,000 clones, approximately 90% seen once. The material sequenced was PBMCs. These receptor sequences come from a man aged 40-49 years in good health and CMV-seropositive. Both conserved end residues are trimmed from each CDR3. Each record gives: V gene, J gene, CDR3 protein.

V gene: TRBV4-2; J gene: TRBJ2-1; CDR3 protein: ASSHAGTGGGNEQF
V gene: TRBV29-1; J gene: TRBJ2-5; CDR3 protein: SVVPQETQY
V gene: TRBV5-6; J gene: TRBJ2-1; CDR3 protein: ASSVASGRGNEQF
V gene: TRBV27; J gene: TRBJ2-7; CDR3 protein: ASSSYLHEQY
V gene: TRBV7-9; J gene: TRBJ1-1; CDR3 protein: ASSLETVHTEAF
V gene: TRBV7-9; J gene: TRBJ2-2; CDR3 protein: ASSDLALNTGELF
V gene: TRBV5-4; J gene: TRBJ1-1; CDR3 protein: ASSYGQGLGTEAF
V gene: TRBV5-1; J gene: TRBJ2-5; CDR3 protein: ASSLVSLAVLTNGGQETQY
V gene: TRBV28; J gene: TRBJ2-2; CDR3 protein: ASSFAAGGRRTGELF
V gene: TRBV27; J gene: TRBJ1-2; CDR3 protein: ASSFGGAVYGYT
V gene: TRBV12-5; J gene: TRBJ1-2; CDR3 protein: ASGYAGGNYGYT
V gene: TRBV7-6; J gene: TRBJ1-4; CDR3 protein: ASSPGTDEKLF
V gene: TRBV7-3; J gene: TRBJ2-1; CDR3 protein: ASSWGQGDEQF
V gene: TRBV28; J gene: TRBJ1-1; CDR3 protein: ASSFYAKGVGNTEAF
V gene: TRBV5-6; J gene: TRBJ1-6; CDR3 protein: ASSQGTGKLNSPLH
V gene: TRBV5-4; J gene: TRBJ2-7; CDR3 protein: ASSLDRPYEQY
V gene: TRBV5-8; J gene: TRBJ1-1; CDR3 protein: ASSLGETMNTEAF
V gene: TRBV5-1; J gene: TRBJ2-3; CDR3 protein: ASSRGGWALDTQY
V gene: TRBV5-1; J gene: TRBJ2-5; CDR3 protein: ASSATGFQETQY
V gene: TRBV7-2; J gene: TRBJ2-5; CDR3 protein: ASSLAGLAGGLETQY
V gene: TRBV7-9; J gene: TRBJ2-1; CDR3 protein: ASSLAESRNEQF
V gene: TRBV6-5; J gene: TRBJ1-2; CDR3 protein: ASTERGSLNYGYT
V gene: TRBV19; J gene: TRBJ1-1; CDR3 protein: ASSINSNTEAF
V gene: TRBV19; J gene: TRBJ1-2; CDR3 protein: ASSIPRGYGYT
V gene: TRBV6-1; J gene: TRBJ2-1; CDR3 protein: ASSVAGYYNEQF
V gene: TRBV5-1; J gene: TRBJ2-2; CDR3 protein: ASSHRDRGNTGELF
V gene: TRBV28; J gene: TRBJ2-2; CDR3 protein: ASSLDQVGAGELF
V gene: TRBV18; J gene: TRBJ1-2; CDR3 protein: ASSPGQENYGYT
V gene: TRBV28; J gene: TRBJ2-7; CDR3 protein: ASSLPKGREGVYEQY
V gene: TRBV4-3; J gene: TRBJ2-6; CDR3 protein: ASSQSGTGTLWANVLT
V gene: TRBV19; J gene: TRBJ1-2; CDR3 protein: ASSIHRGNGYT
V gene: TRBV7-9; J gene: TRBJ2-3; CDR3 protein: SSSPGGGRTDTQY
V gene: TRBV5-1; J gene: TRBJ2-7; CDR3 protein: ASSSHSAGGPVDEQY
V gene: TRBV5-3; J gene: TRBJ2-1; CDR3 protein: ASSAHGGAVVGIGEQF
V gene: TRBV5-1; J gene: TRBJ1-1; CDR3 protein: ASSARHGAEAF
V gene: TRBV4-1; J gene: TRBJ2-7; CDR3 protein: ASSQDFQLEQY
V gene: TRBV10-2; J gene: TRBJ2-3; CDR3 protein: ASSPGVAGVDTQY
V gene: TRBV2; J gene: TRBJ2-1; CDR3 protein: ASGERGNEQF
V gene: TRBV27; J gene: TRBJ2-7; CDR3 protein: ASSLGTASYEQY
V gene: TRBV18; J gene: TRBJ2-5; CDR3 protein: ASSREQGREETQY
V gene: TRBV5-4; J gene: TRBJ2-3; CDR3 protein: ASSPGTSGWGGTQY
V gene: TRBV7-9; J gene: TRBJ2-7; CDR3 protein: ASSLAGLARPSYEQY
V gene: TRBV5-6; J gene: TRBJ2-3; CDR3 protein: ASSILAGGADTQY
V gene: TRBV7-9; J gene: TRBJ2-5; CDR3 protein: ASSLVVSGETQY
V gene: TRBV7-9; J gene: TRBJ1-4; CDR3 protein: ASSRTGGGEKLF
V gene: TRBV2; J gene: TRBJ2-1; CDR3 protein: ASKAGRLGNEQF
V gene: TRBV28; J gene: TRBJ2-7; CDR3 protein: ASSLYFWTGGGEQY
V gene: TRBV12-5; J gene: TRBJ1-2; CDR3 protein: ASAPGESNYGYT
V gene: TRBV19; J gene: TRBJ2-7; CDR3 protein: ASSGRRDREYEQY
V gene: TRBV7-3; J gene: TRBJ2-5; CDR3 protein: ASSSAGGSETQY
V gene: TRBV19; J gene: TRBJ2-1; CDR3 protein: ASSIPGGTTHNEQF
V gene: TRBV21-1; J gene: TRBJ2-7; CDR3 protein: ASSSCVIAGTEEQY
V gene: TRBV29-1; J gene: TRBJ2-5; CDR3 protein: SSSQGYQETQY
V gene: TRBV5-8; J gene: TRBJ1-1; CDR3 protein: ASSRRDTEAF
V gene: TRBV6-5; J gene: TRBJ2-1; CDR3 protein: ASSLGASSYNEQF
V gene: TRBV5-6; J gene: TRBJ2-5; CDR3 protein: ASSYRGRAVETQY